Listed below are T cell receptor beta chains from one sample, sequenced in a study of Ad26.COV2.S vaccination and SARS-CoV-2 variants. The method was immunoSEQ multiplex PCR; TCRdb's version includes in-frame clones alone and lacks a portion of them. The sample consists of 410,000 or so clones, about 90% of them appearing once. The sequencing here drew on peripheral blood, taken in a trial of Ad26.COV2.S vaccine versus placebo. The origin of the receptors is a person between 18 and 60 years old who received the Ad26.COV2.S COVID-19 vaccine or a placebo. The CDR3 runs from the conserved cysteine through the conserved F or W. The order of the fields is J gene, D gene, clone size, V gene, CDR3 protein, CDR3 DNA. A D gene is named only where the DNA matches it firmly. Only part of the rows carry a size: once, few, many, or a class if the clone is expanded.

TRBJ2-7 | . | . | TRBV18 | CASSPQGLYEQYF | TGTGCCAGCTCACCCCAGGGCTTGTACGAGCAGTACTTC
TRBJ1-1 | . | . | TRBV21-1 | CASKPRGGNTEAFF | TGTGCCAGCAAACCACGGGGGGGGAACACTGAAGCTTTCTTT
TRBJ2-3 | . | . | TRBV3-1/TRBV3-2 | CASSQEIVPTQYF | TGTGCCAGCAGCCAAGAGATCGTACCGACGCAGTATTTT
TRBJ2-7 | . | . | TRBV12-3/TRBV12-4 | CASSYSYEQYF | TGTGCCAGCAGTTACTCCTACGAGCAGTACTTC
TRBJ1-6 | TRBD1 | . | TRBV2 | CASKATGGRNSPLHF | TGTGCCAGCAAAGCGACAGGGGGCCGGAATTCACCCCTCCACTTT
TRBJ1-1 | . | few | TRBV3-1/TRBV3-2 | CASSPLGSNTEAFF | TGTGCCAGCAGCCCCTTAGGATCGAACACTGAAGCTTTCTTT
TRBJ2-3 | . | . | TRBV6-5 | CASSPSMDTQYF | TGTGCCAGCAGTCCCTCGATGGATACGCAGTATTTT
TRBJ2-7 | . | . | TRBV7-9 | CASSLSGGNSYEQYF | TGTGCCAGCAGCTTATCTGGAGGGAACTCCTACGAGCAGTACTTC
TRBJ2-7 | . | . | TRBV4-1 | CASSLPGAVYEQYF | TGCGCCAGCAGCCTACCAGGGGCTGTCTACGAGCAGTACTTC
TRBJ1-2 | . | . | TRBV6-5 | CASTGRTDSYGYTF | TGTGCCAGCACTGGTAGGACAGACTCCTATGGCTACACCTTC
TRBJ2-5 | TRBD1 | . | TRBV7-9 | CASSFGTEETQYF | TGTGCCAGCAGCTTCGGGACAGAAGAGACCCAGTACTTC
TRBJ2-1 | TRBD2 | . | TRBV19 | CASRPGLAGDEQFF | TGTGCCAGTAGACCGGGACTAGCGGGGGATGAGCAGTTCTTC
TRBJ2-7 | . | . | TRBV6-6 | CASSYYADSYEQYF | TGTGCCAGCAGTTACTATGCGGATTCCTACGAGCAGTACTTC
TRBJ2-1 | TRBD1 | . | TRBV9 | CASNPGQYFYNEQFF | TGTGCCAGCAATCCGGGACAGTACTTCTACAATGAGCAGTTCTTC
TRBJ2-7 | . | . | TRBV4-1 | CASSQDLGDEQYF | TGCGCCAGCAGCCAAGATCTCGGGGACGAGCAGTACTTC
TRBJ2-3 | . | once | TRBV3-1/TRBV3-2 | CASSDKGGTDTQYF | TGTGCCAGCAGCGACAAAGGTGGCACAGATACGCAGTATTTT
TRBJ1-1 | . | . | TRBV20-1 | CSARGISEAFF | TGCAGTGCTAGAGGGATAAGTGAAGCTTTCTTT
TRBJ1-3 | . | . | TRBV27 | CASSTGTPAHGNTIYF | TGTGCCAGCAGTACTGGGACACCGGCTCATGGAAACACCATATATTTT
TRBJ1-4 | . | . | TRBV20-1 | CSARDPEKLFF | TGCAGTGCTAGAGACCCCGAAAAACTGTTTTTT
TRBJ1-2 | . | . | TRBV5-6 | CASSYWRGTNYGYTF | TGTGCCAGCAGCTACTGGCGGGGGACGAACTATGGCTACACCTTC
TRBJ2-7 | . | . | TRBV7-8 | CASSLRGFSSYEQYF | TGTGCCAGCAGCTTAAGAGGGTTCAGCTCCTACGAGCAGTACTTC
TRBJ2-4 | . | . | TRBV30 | CAWSGLAKNIQYF | TGTGCCTGGAGTGGCCTAGCCAAAAACATTCAGTACTTC
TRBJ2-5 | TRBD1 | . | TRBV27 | CASSLRGRGETQYF | TGTGCCAGCAGTTTAAGGGGGCGCGGGGAGACCCAGTACTTC